This T cell receptor beta chain was observed in a study of OX40 agonist ivuxolimab in advanced cancers. Study at large: Ivuxolimab, an agonistic anti-OX40 (CD134) antibody, was given to patients. A diagnosis of hepatocellular carcinoma, melanoma, renal cell or head and neck cancer was present in dose-escalation patients.

Germline CDR1 MNHNS, CDR2 SASEGT. V lost 2 bases to trimming and J lost 0 bases; unmatched junction nucleotides: 7. The CDR3 loop spans 16 amino acids. Clones were read by immunoSEQ multiplex PCR, and TCRdb kept only the in-frame ones, dropping some. Among approximately 120,000 clones listed, about 90% were seen once. Systemic immunosuppression or autoimmune disease history was grounds to exclude patients. Researchers took blood at baseline, on cycle 4 day 1, and on cycle 7 day 1. The chain links TRBV6-1 to TRBJ2-7, with 7 bases fitting TRBD1. This TCR came from an adult with an advanced solid tumor such as melanoma, head and neck, liver or kidney cancer. The sequenced sample was CD4+ or CD8+ T cells sorted from blood, obtained in a trial of the OX40 agonist ivuxolimab. The DNA of the CDR3 is TGTGCCAGCAGTGAACCGGGACAGTTCAGCTCCTACGAGCAGTACTTC. Protein: CASSEPGQFSSYEQYF.